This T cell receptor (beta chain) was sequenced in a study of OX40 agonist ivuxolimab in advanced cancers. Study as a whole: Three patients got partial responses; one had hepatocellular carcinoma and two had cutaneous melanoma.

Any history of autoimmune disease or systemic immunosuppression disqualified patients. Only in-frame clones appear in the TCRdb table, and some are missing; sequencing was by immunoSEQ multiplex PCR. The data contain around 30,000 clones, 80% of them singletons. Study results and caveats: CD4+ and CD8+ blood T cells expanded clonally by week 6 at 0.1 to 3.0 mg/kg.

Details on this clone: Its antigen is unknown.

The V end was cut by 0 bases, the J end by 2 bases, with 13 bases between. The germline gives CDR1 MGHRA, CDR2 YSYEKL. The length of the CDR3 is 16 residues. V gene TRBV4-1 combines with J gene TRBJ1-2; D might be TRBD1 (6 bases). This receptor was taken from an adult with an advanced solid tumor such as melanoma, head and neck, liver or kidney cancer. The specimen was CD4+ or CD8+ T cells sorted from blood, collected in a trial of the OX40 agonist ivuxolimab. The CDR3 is CASSQDRGQGNYGYTF. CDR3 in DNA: TGCGCCAGCAGCCAAGATCGGGGGCAGGGAAACTATGGCTACACCTTC.